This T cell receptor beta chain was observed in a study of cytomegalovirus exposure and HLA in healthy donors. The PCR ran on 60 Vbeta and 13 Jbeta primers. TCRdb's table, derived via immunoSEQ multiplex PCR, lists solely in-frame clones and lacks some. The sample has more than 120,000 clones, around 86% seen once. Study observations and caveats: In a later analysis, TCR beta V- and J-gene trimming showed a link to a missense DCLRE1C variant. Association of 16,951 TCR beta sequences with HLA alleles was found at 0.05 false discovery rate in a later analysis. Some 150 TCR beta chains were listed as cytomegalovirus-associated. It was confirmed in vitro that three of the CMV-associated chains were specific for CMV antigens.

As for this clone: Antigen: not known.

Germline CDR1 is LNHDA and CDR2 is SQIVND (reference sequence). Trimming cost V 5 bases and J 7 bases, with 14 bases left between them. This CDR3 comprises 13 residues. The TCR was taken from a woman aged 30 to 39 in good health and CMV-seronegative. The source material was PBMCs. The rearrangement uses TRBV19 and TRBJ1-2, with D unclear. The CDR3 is CASSPAGFTGYTF. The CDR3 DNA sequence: TGTGCCAGTAGTCCCGCAGGATTCACTGGCTACACCTTC.